These 5 T cell receptor beta chains originate from one sample sequenced in a study of response to subunit inactivated influenza vaccine. TCRdb itself ran the RT-PCR reads through MiXCR, one entry per CDR3 protein. The table lists more than 150,000 distinct CDR3 sequences, about 10% of them singletons. The specimen comprised CD8+ T cells sorted from PBMCs, sampled around 25 months after vaccination. The receptors originated from a man aged 45 to 70 who received an inactivated influenza vaccine.

The chain combines TRBV25-1 with TRBJ2-7, with D possibly being TRBD1 (5 bases). Deletions cut 1 base from V and 3 bases from J, with 19 bases between. The CDR3 extends over 17 amino acids. Germline V CDR1 and CDR2: MGHDK, SYGVNS. The CDR3: CASSEFSIRERRYEQYF. The CDR3 DNA is TGTGCCAGCAGTGAATTCTCCATCAGGGAACGGCGCTACGAGCAGTACTTC.

Remarks on this clonotype: This could be a read error, since a much larger clone is one nucleotide away. The chain joins TRBV20-1 to TRBJ2-7; D is undetermined. V lost 6 bases to trimming and J lost 6 bases, with 12 bases between them. CDR3 size: 11 residues. Germline values: CDR1 DFQATT, CDR2 SNEGSKA (reference sequence). The CDR3 DNA is TGCAGTGCAAACCAGGAAGGCGAGCAGTACTTC. Encoded protein: CSANQEGEQYF.

In its sample, this clonotype was seen a few times. The rearrangement joins TRBV7-3 to TRBJ2-1; 9 bases map to TRBD2. This CDR3 is built from 17 residues. The V and J ends lost 4 bases and 0 bases, in that order; junction bases with no gene match: 7. Germline V gives CDR1 SGHTA, CDR2 FQGTGA. CDR3 protein: CASSSFGGRASYNEQFF. CDR3 sequence (DNA): TGTGCCAGCAGCTCGTTCGGCGGGAGGGCCTCCTACAATGAGCAGTTCTTC.

Only one count was recorded for this clonotype. V and J are TRBV4-1 and TRBJ2-5, with D perhaps matching TRBD1 (5 bases). The germline V gene has CDR1 MGHRA and CDR2 YSYEKL. The CDR3 is 14 residues long. The germline V and J ends were trimmed by 7 bases and 5 bases, with 17 bases remaining between them. CDR3 region: CASTAGRPGETQYF. The CDR3 region has the DNA TGCGCCAGCACCGCCGGACGGCCAGGGGAGACCCAGTACTTC.

This clonotype was counted only a few times. The genes are TRBV6-5 and TRBJ1-2, with D unclear. The germline V gene has CDR1 MNHEY and CDR2 SVGAGI. V was trimmed by 2 bases and J by 7 bases, leaving 14 bases between them. This CDR3 has 14 amino acids. This chain's CDR3 is CASSYLRPSGGYTF. The CDR3 nucleotides are TGTGCCAGCAGTTACCTAAGACCGTCGGGTGGCTACACCTTC.